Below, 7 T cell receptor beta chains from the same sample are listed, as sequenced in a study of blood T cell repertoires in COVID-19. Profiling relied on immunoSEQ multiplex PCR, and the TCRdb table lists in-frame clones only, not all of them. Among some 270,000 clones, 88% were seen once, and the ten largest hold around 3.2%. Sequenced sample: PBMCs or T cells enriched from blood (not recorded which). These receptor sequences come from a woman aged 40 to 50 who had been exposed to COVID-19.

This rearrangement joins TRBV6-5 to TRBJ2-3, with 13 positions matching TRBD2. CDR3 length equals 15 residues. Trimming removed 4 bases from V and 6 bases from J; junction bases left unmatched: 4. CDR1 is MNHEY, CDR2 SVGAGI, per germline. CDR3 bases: TGTGCCAGCAGTTTAACTAGCGGGGGGGCGGATACGCAGTATTTT. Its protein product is CASSLTSGGADTQYF.

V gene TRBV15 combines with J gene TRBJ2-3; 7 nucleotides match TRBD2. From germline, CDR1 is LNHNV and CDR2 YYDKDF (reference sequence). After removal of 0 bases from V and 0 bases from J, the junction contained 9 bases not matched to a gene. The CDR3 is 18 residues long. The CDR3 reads CATSRDRARLASTDTQYF. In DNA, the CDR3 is TGTGCCACCAGCAGAGACCGGGCCAGACTAGCCAGCACAGATACGCAGTATTTT.

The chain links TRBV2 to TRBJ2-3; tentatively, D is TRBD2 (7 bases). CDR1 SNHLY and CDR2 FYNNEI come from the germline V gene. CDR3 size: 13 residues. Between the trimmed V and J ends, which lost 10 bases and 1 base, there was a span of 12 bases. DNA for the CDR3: TGTGCCACGGGGGGCTTCGGCACAGATACGCAGTATTTT. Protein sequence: CATGGFGTDTQYF.

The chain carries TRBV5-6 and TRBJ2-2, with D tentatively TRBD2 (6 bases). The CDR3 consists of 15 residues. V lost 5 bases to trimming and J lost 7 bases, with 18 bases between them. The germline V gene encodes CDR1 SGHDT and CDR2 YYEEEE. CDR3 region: CASSLVGGEGGELFF. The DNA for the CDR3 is TGTGCCAGCAGTCTGGTCGGGGGAGAGGGCGGGGAGCTGTTTTTT.

CDR3 DNA: TGTGCCAGCAGCTGGACTAGCGGGCCGGGCGAGCAGTACTTC. Translated: CASSWTSGPGEQYF. This chain uses TRBV7-2 with TRBJ2-7; 11 bases match TRBD2. V gave up 4 bases and J gave up 6 bases; unmatched junction bases: 5. CDR1 and CDR2 from the germline V gene are SGHTA and FQGNSA. CDR3 size: 14 residues.

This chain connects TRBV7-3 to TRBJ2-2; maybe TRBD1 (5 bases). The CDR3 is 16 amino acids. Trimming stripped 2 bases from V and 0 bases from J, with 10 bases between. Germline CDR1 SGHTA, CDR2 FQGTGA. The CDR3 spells CASSLLSRANTGELFF. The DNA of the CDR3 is TGTGCCAGCAGCTTACTTTCCAGGGCGAACACCGGGGAGCTGTTTTTT.

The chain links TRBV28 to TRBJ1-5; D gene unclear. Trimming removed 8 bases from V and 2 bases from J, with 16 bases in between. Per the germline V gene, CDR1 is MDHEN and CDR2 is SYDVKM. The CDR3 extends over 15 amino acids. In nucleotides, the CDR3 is TGTGCCAGCTCCGTGGGAGGGTCGGGCAATCAGCCCCAGCATTTT. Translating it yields CASSVGGSGNQPQHF.